This T cell receptor (beta chain) appears in the sequencing data of a study of technical replicates of blood from a few donors. Generated by immunoSEQ multiplex PCR, the TCRdb table keeps only in-frame clones and is missing some. The data contain about 84,000 clones, about 90% of them seen just once; the ten biggest clones take up 0.2% to 0.3%. Trimming stripped 2 bases from V and 6 bases from J, with 9 bases between. Germline values: CDR1 MDHEN, CDR2 SYDVKM. The CDR3 length is 13 residues. This clone was seen just once. Sequencing was performed on T cells isolated from PBMCs. The rearrangement uses TRBV28 and TRBJ2-3; no clear D. The sequence derives from a human donor in good health. CDR3 residues: CASSLPNPDTQYF. The CDR3 DNA follows: TGTGCCAGCAGTTTACCTAATCCGGATACGCAGTATTTT.